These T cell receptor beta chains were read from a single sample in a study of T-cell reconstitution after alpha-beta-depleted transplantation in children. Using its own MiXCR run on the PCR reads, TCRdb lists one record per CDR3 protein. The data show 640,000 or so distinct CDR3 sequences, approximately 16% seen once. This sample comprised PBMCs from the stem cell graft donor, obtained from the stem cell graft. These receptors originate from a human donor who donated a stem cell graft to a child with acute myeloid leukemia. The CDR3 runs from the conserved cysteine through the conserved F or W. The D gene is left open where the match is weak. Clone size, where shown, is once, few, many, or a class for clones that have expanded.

CDR3: CASGRMGVLGEQYF
DNA: TGTGCCAGCGGACGAATGGGGGTGCTGGGGGAGCAGTACTTC
J: TRBJ2-7
D: .
V: TRBV27
size: many

CDR3: CASSLGQGIALQFF
DNA: TGCGCCAGCAGCTTGGGACAGGGAATCGCACTGCAGTTCTTC
J: TRBJ2-1
D: TRBD1
V: TRBV5-1
size: many

CDR3: CASSLLDRAEAFF
DNA: TGTGCCAGCAGCTTACTCGACAGGGCTGAAGCTTTCTTT
J: TRBJ1-1
D: TRBD1
V: TRBV7-2
size: many

CDR3: CASSSEGRDEQFF
DNA: TGTGCCAGCAGCTCAGAAGGCAGGGATGAGCAGTTCTTC
J: TRBJ2-1
D: .
V: TRBV7-3
size: many

CDR3: CSARAGVDYEQYF
DNA: TGCAGTGCTAGGGCGGGGGTGGACTACGAGCAGTACTTC
J: TRBJ2-7
D: TRBD2
V: TRBV20-1
size: many

CDR3: CASRPRRGGLGETQYF
DNA: TGTGCCAGCAGACCTAGGAGGGGTGGCCTAGGGGAGACCCAGTACTTC
J: TRBJ2-5
D: .
V: TRBV7-8
size: few

CDR3: CASSLGPSREAFF
DNA: TGCGCCAGCAGCTTGGGTCCCAGCAGGGAAGCTTTCTTT
J: TRBJ1-1
D: .
V: TRBV5-1
size: few

CDR3: CSARVQTSNQPQHF
DNA: TGCAGTGCTAGAGTTCAGACGAGCAATCAGCCCCAGCATTTT
J: TRBJ1-5
D: .
V: TRBV20-1
size: .

CDR3: CASSDRIDGYTF
DNA: TGTGCCAGCAGCGATCGGATTGATGGCTACACCTTC
J: TRBJ1-2
D: .
V: TRBV9
size: many

CDR3: CASSQAGAAGSSYEQYF
DNA: TGTGCCAGCAGCCAAGCAGGGGCAGCGGGGAGCTCCTACGAGCAGTACTTC
J: TRBJ2-7
D: .
V: TRBV4-2
size: few

CDR3: CASSYPRREQYF
DNA: TGTGCCAGCAGTTACCCGAGAAGGGAGCAGTACTTC
J: TRBJ2-7
D: .
V: TRBV6-2/TRBV6-3
size: .

CDR3: CATSRGDFEAFF
DNA: TGTGCCACCAGCAGAGGGGACTTTGAAGCTTTCTTT
J: TRBJ1-1
D: .
V: TRBV15
size: .

CDR3: CASSPRNRSYEQYF
DNA: TGTGCCAGCAGCCCCCGGAATCGCTCCTACGAGCAGTACTTC
J: TRBJ2-7
D: .
V: TRBV9
size: .

CDR3: CARGEETDTQYF
DNA: TGTGCCCGAGGGGAAGAAACAGATACGCAGTATTTT
J: TRBJ2-3
D: .
V: TRBV30
size: few

CDR3: CSAVRLSNQPQHF
DNA: TGCAGTGCCGTCAGGCTTAGCAATCAGCCCCAGCATTTT
J: TRBJ1-5
D: .
V: TRBV20-1
size: .

CDR3: CASSYRQGLTETQYF
DNA: TGTGCCAGCAGTTACAGACAGGGGTTGACGGAGACCCAGTACTTC
J: TRBJ2-5
D: TRBD1
V: TRBV12-3/TRBV12-4
size: .

CDR3: CASSGDYPPNVF
DNA: TGTGCCAGCAGTGGGGACTATCCGCCCAACGTCTTC
J: TRBJ2-1
D: TRBD2
V: TRBV2
size: .

CDR3: CASSYSPLVKFF
DNA: TGTGCCAGCAGTTACTCGCCCCTGGTAAAGTTCTTC
J: TRBJ2-1
D: .
V: TRBV6-5
size: many

CDR3: CASSPGTGWNEQFF
DNA: TGTGCCAGCTCACCAGGGACAGGGTGGAATGAGCAGTTCTTC
J: TRBJ2-1
D: TRBD1
V: TRBV18
size: many

CDR3: CASSPQARTDTQYF
DNA: TGTGCCAGCAGCCCCCAGGCCCGCACAGATACGCAGTATTTT
J: TRBJ2-3
D: .
V: TRBV6-2/TRBV6-3
size: many

CDR3: CASSLGQTPSSYNSPLHF
DNA: TGCGCCAGCAGCTTGGGGCAGACGCCTAGCTCCTATAATTCACCCCTCCACTTT
J: TRBJ1-6
D: .
V: TRBV5-1
size: few

CDR3: CSARNSAIASYRSPLHF
DNA: TGCAGTGCTAGAAACAGTGCAATCGCCTCTTATAGATCACCCCTCCACTTT
J: TRBJ1-6
D: .
V: TRBV20-1
size: .

CDR3: CASSLTGRYNSPLHF
DNA: TGTGCCAGCAGTTTGACAGGGCGGTATAATTCACCCCTCCACTTT
J: TRBJ1-6
D: TRBD1
V: TRBV12-3/TRBV12-4
size: .

CDR3: CASSSPGAPYEQYF
DNA: TGTGCCAGCAGCTCACCAGGGGCCCCCTACGAGCAGTACTTC
J: TRBJ2-7
D: .
V: TRBV11-3
size: .

CDR3: CASSLIWTSINEQFF
DNA: TGTGCCAGCAGCTTAATCTGGACTAGCATCAATGAGCAGTTCTTC
J: TRBJ2-1
D: TRBD2
V: TRBV7-3
size: few

CDR3: CATSSILAYGAKNIQYF
DNA: TGTGCCACCAGCAGCATACTAGCGTATGGGGCCAAAAACATTCAGTACTTC
J: TRBJ2-4
D: TRBD2
V: TRBV15
size: few

CDR3: CSARRGGQPQHF
DNA: TGCAGTGCTAGAAGGGGGGGCCAGCCCCAGCATTTT
J: TRBJ1-5
D: .
V: TRBV20-1
size: few

CDR3: CSARDRNGRGGKDTQYF
DNA: TGCAGTGCTAGAGATCGTAATGGCCGGGGGGGCAAAGATACGCAGTATTTT
J: TRBJ2-3
D: TRBD2
V: TRBV20-1
size: many

CDR3: CATTDSQGSGANVLTF
DNA: TGTGCCACCACTGATTCACAGGGTTCCGGGGCCAACGTCCTGACTTTC
J: TRBJ2-6
D: .
V: TRBV24-1
size: .

CDR3: CSARRRATEAFF
DNA: TGCAGTGCTAGAAGAAGGGCGACTGAAGCTTTCTTT
J: TRBJ1-1
D: .
V: TRBV20-1
size: .

CDR3: CASSVAPNQPQHF
DNA: TGTGCCAGCAGCGTAGCTCCGAATCAGCCCCAGCATTTT
J: TRBJ1-5
D: .
V: TRBV9
size: few

CDR3: CASSEALRGFGNTIYF
DNA: TGTGCCAGCAGTGAAGCTCTCCGGGGGTTCGGAAACACCATATATTTT
J: TRBJ1-3
D: .
V: TRBV6-1
size: .

CDR3: CASSLTGAHATNEKLFF
DNA: TGTGCCAGCAGCCTGACAGGCGCCCACGCAACTAATGAAAAACTGTTTTTT
J: TRBJ1-4
D: .
V: TRBV7-6
size: few

CDR3: CASRRFGTGGTGELFF
DNA: TGTGCCAGCAGACGCTTCGGGACAGGGGGCACCGGGGAGCTGTTTTTT
J: TRBJ2-2
D: TRBD1
V: TRBV6-1
size: .

CDR3: CSARVHENSNQPQHF
DNA: TGCAGTGCTAGAGTACATGAGAATAGCAATCAGCCCCAGCATTTT
J: TRBJ1-5
D: .
V: TRBV20-1
size: .

CDR3: CSVEDPKYPGISPTDTQYF
DNA: TGCAGCGTTGAAGATCCCAAATATCCGGGAATATCCCCCACAGATACGCAGTATTTT
J: TRBJ2-3
D: .
V: TRBV29-1
size: few

CDR3: CSARSPGGQGPDTQYF
DNA: TGCAGTGCTAGATCCCCCGGGGGACAGGGCCCAGATACGCAGTATTTT
J: TRBJ2-3
D: TRBD1
V: TRBV20-1
size: few

CDR3: CATQRQAPDTQYF
DNA: TGTGCCACCCAACGACAGGCTCCAGATACGCAGTATTTT
J: TRBJ2-3
D: .
V: TRBV6-2/TRBV6-3
size: .